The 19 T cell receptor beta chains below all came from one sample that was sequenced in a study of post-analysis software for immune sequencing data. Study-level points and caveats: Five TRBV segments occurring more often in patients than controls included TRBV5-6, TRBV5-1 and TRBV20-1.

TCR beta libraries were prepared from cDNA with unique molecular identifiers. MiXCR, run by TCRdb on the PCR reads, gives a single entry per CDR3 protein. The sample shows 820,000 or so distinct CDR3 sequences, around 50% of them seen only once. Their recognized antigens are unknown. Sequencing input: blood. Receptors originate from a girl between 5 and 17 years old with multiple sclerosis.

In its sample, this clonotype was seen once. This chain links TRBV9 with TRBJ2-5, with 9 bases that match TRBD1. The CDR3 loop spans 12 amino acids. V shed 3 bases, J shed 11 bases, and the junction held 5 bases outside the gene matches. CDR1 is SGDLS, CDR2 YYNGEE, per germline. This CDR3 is CASSEGQGAQYF. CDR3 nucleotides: TGTGCCAGCAGCGAGGGACAGGGTGCGCAGTACTTC. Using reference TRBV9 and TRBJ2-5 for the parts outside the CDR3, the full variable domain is DSGVTQTPKHLITATGQRVTLRCSPRSGDLSVYWYQQSLDQGLQFLIQYYNGEERAKGNILERFSAQQFPDLHSELNLSSLELGDSALYFCASSEGQGAQYFGPGTRLLVL.

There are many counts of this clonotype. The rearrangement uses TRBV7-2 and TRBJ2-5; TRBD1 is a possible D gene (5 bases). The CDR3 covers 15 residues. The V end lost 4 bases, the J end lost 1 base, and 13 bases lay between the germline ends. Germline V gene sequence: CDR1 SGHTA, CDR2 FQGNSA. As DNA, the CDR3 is TGTGCCAGCAGCTACCTCGAAGACAGCCAAGAGACCCAGTACTTC. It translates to CASSYLEDSQETQYF.

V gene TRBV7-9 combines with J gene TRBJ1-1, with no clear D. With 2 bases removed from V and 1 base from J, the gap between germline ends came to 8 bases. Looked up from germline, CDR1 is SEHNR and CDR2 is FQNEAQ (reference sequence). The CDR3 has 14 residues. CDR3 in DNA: TGTGCCAGCAGCTTAAGGAGGGAGAACACTGAAGCTTTCTTT. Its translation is CASSLRRENTEAFF.

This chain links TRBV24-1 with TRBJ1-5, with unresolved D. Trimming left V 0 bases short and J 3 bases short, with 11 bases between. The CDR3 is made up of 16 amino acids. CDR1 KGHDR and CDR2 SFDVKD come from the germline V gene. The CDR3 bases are TGTGCCACCAGTGATTTGAAACGAAATAACAATCAGCCCCAGCATTTT. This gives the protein CATSDLKRNNNQPQHF.

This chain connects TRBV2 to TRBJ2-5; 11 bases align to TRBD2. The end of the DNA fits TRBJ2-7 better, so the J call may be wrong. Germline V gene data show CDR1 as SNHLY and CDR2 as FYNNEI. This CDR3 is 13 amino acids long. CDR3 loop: CASGWTSGPEQYF. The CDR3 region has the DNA TGTGCCAGCGGTTGGACTAGCGGGCCCGAGCAGTACTTC.

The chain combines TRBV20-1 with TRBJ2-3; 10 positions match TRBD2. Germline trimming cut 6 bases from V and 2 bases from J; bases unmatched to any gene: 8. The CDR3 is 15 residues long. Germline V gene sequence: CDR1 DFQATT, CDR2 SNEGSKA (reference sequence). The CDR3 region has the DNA TGCAGTGCCACCATTCTAGCGGGAGACACAGATACGCAGTATTTT. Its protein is CSATILAGDTDTQYF.

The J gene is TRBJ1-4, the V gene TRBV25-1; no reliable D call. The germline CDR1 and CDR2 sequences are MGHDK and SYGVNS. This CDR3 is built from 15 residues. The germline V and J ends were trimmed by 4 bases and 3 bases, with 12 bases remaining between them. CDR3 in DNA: TGTGCCAGCAGTGCGCCGGGGAGGGCTAATGAAAAACTGTTTTTT. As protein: CASSAPGRANEKLFF.

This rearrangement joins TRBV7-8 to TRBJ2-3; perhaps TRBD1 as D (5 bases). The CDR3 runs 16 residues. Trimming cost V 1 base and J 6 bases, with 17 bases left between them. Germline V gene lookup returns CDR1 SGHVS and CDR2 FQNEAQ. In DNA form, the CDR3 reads TGTGCCAGCAGCTTAGAAGGACGGGTAAGGGGTGATACGCAGTATTTT. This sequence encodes CASSLEGRVRGDTQYF.

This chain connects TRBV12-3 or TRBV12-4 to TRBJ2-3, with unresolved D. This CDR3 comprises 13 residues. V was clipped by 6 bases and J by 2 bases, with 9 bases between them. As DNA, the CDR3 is TGTGCCAGCAGCCGAGAAAACACAGATACGCAGTATTTT. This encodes CASSRENTDTQYF.

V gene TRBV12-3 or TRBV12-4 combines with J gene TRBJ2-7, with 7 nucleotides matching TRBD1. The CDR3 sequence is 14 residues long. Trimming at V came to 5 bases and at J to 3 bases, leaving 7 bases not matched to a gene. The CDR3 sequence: CASSQTGVSYEQYF. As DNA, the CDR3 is TGTGCCAGCAGTCAAACAGGGGTAAGCTACGAGCAGTACTTC.

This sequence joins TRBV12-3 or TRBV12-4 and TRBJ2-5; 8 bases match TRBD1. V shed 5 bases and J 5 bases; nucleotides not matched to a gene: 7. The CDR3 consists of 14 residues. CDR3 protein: CASSLGQAPETQYF. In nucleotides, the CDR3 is TGTGCCAGCAGTCTGGGACAGGCCCCCGAGACCCAGTACTTC.

CDR3 region: CASSGTSGISSYNEQFF. The DNA for the CDR3 is TGCGCCAGCAGCGGGACTAGCGGGATTAGTTCCTACAATGAGCAGTTCTTC. The chain joins TRBV5-1 to TRBJ2-1; TRBD2 matches 13 bases. V was pared by 4 bases and J by 1 base, with 5 bases of the junction left unmatched. The germline CDR1 and CDR2 sequences are SGHRS and YFSETQ. This CDR3 comprises 17 residues.

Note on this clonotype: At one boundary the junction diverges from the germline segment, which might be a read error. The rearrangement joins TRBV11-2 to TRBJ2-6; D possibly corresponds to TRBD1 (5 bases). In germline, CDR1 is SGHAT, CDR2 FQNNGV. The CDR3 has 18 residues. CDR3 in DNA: TGTGCCAGCAGCTTATTAGGGCAGCGCTTCTCTGGGGCCAACGTCCGGACTTTC. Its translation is CASSLLGQRFSGANVRTF.

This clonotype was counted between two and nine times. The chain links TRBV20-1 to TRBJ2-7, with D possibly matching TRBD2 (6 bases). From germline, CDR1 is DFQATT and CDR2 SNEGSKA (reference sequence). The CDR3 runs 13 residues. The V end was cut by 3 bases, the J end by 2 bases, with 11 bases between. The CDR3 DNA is TGCAGTGCTAGCGAGGGAGGCGCCTACGAGCAGTACTTC. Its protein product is CSASEGGAYEQYF.

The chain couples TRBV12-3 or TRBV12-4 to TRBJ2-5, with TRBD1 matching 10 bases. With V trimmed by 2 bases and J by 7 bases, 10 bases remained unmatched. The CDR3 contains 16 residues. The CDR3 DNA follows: TGTGCCAGCAGTTTATCAAGGGACAGGGGCGACGGGACCCAGTACTTC. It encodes CASSLSRDRGDGTQYF.

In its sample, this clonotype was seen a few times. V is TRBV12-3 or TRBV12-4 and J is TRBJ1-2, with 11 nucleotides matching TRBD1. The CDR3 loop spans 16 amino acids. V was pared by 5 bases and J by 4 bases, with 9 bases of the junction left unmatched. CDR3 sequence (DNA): TGTGCCAGCAGTCGGTCCCTTGGGACAGGGGGCTATGGCTACACCTTC. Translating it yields CASSRSLGTGGYGYTF.

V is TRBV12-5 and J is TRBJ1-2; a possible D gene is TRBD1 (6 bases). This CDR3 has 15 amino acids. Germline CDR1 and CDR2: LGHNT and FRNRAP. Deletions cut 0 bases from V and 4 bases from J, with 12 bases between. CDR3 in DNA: TGTGCTAGTGGTTTGGTAGTGGCAGGGGCCTATGGCTACACCTTC. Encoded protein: CASGLVVAGAYGYTF.

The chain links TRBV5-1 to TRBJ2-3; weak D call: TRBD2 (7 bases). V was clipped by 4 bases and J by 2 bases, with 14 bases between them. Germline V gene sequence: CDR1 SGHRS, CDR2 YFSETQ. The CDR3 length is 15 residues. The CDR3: CASSPGRGTTDTQYF. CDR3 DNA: TGCGCCAGCAGCCCAGGGAGGGGGACCACAGATACGCAGTATTTT.

CDR3 residues: CSAPGQGTYGYTF. Here the CDR3 DNA reads TGCAGTGCTCCGGGACAGGGGACTTATGGCTACACCTTC. The chain carries TRBV20-1 and TRBJ1-2; 10 bases fit TRBD1. The CDR3 has 13 residues. The V and J ends lost 5 bases and 5 bases, in that order; junction bases with no gene match: 5. The germline V gene has CDR1 DFQATT and CDR2 SNEGSKA (reference sequence).